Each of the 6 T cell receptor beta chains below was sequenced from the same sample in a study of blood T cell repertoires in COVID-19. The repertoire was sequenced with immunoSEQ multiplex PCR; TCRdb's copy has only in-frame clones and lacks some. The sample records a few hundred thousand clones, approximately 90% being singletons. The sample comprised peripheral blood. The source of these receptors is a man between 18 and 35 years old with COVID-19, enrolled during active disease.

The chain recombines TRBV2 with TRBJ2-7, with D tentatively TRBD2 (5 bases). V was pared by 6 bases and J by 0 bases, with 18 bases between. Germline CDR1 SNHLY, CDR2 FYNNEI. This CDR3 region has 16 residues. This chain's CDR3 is CASSQSTGSGSYEQYF. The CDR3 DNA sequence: TGTGCCAGCAGCCAATCTACTGGAAGCGGCTCCTACGAGCAGTACTTC.

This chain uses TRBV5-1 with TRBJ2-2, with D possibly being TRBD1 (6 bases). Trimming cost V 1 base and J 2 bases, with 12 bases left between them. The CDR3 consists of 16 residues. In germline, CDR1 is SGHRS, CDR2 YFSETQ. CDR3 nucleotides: TGCGCCAGCAGCTTGACCGGGACACCTAACACCGGGGAGCTGTTTTTT. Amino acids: CASSLTGTPNTGELFF.

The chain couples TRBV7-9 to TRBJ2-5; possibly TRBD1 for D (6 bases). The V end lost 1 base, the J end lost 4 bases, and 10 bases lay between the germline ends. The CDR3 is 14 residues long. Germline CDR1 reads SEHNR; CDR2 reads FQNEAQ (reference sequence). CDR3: CASSLDSGAETQYF. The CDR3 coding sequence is TGTGCCAGCAGCTTAGATTCAGGGGCAGAGACCCAGTACTTC.

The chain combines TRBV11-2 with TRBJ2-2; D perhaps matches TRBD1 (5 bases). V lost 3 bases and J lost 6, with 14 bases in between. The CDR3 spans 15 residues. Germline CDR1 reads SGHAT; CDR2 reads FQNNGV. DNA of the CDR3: TGTGCCAGCAGCTTTGGGCAGGGTCGGTCCGGGGAGCTGTTTTTT. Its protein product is CASSFGQGRSGELFF.

CDR3 loop: CASSRSRGIPYNSPLHF. In DNA form, the CDR3 reads TGTGCCAGCAGCAGGTCCAGGGGAATACCCTATAATTCACCCCTCCACTTT. The V call is TRBV7-9, the J call TRBJ1-6; possibly TRBD1 for D (6 bases). The CDR3 has 17 residues. In germline, CDR1 is SEHNR, CDR2 FQNEAQ (reference sequence). The V end lost 5 bases, the J end lost 2 bases, and 16 bases lay between the germline ends.

The CDR3 sequence is CASSFVPGQPNTGELFF. DNA for the CDR3: TGTGCCAGCAGCTTTGTGCCGGGACAACCGAACACCGGGGAGCTGTTTTTT. V and J are TRBV11-2 and TRBJ2-2; D perhaps matches TRBD1 (6 bases). The CDR3 is 17 residues long. V was cut by 3 bases and J by 0 bases, with 14 bases left in between. In germline, CDR1 is SGHAT, CDR2 FQNNGV.